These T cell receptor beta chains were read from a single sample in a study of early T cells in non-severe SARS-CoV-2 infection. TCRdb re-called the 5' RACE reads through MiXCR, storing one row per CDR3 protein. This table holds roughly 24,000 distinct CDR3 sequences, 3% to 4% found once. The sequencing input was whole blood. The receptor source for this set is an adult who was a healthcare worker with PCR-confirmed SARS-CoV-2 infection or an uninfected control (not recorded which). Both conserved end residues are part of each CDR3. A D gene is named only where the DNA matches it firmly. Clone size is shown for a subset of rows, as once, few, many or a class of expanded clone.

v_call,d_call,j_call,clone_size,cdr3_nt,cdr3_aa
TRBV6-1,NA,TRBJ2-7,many,TGTGCCAGCAACCAACAGGGCTGGTACGAGCAGTACTTC,CASNQQGWYEQYF
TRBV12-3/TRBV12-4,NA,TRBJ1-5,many,TGTGCCAGCAGTTTAATGGGGGCGGGTCAGCCCCAGCATTTT,CASSLMGAGQPQHF
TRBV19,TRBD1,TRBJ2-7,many,TGTGCCAGTAGTGGCTCGACAGGGGGCCGCTCATCCTACGAGCAGTACTTC,CASSGSTGGRSSYEQYF
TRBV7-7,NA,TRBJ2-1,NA,TGTGCTAGCAGCTTAGAGCAGACGAGTACTGAGCAGTTCTTC,CASSLEQTSTEQFF
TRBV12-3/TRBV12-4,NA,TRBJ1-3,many,TGTGCCAGCACCCCCCGGGCGGGGGCCCCTGGAAACACCATATATTTT,CASTPRAGAPGNTIYF
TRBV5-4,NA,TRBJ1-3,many,TGTGCCAGCAGCTTGACAGGGTTCTCTGGAAACACCATATATTTT,CASSLTGFSGNTIYF
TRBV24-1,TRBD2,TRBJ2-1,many,TGTGCCACCAGTGAAGGACTAGCGGAGTCCTACAATGAGCAGTTCTTC,CATSEGLAESYNEQFF
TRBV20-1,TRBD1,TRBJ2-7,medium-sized,TGCAGTGCTAGAGATCCGACAGGGAAGAGCTCCTACGAGCAGTACTTC,CSARDPTGKSSYEQYF
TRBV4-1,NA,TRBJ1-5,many,TGCGCCAGCAGCCAAATCGGCCGAGGCAATCAGCCCCAGCATTTT,CASSQIGRGNQPQHF
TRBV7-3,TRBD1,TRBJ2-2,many,TGTGCCAGCAGCCAGATATCGGGACAGGGGGCCGGGGAGCTGTTTTTT,CASSQISGQGAGELFF
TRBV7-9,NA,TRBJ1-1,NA,TGTGCCGTCCACATGAACACTGAAGCTTTCTTT,CAVHMNTEAFF
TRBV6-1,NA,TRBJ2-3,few,TGTGCCAGCAGTGAGGCCGGAACTCGGACAGATACGCAGTATTTT,CASSEAGTRTDTQYF
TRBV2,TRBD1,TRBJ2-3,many,TGTGCCAGCAGTGAAAGGACAGGGGGAAGAACAGATACGCAGTATTTT,CASSERTGGRTDTQYF
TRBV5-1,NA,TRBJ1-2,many,TGCGCCAGCAGCTTGGACCCTTCGACAGCTAACTATGGCTACACCTTC,CASSLDPSTANYGYTF
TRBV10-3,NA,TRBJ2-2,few,TGTGCCATCAGTGAGTCGCCGGGGCCCACCGGGGAGCTGTTTTTT,CAISESPGPTGELFF
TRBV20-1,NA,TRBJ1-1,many,TGCAGTGCTAGGGAGGACAGTATGAACACTGAAGCTTTCTTT,CSAREDSMNTEAFF
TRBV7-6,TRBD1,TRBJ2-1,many,TGTGCCAGCAGCTCACCCCGGGACAGGGCCATATCCTACAATGAGCAGTTCTTC,CASSSPRDRAISYNEQFF
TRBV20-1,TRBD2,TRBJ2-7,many,TGCAGTGCTAGTATCGTAGTGTGGCGGGAGGGCCTAAGGAACGAGCAGTACTTC,CSASIVVWREGLRNEQYF
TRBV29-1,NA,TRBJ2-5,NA,TGCAGCGTTGACTTCCAAGAGACCCAGTACTTC,CSVDFQETQYF
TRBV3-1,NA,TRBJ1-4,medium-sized,TGTGCCAGCAGCTTATCGGGGGGCGAGAAGGAAAAACTGTTTTTT,CASSLSGGEKEKLFF
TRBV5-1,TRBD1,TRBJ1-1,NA,TGCGCCAGCAGCTACTCAACTCCGGGACAGGGGGCTGAAGCTTTCTTT,CASSYSTPGQGAEAFF
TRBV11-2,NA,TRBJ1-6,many,TGTGCCAGCAGCTTAGGGAGGCAGGGGTTACGGTCACCCCTCCACTTT,CASSLGRQGLRSPLHF
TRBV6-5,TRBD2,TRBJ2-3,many,TGTGCCAGCAGTTACTCGGGACTAGCGGGTAACACAGATACGCAGTATTTT,CASSYSGLAGNTDTQYF
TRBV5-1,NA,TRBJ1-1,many,TGCGCCAGCAGCCCCGGTTCAGAAGCTTTCTTT,CASSPGSEAFF
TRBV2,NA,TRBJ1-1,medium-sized,TGTGCCAGAGGTCGAGGCGGCCAGAACACTGAAGCTTTCTTT,CARGRGGQNTEAFF
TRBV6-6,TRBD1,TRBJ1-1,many,TGTGCCAGCAGTTACTCGTGGACAGGGAGCACTGAAGCTTTCTTT,CASSYSWTGSTEAFF
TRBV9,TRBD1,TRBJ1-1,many,TGTGCCAGCAGCGTAGACCCGGCGACAGGGGCCTTAACTGAAGCTTTCTTT,CASSVDPATGALTEAFF
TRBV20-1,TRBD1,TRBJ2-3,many,TGCAGTGCTAGTAGTCGGACAGGGTTTCGAGATACGCAGTATTTT,CSASSRTGFRDTQYF
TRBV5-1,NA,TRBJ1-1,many,TGCGCCAGCAGCTTGGGTGACAGACCTATGAACACTGAAGCTTTCTTT,CASSLGDRPMNTEAFF
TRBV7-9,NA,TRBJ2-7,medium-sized,TGTGCCAGCAGCTTATTTTTGGGGGGACAGTTCGGCGCCTACGAGCAGTACTTC,CASSLFLGGQFGAYEQYF
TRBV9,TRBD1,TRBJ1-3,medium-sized,TGTGCCAGCACCACCGGGACAGGGGGTGGAAACACCATATATTTT,CASTTGTGGGNTIYF
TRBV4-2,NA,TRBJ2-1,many,TGTGCCAGCAGCCAAGTGGGGCCTCGCCCACGGTTGTTCTTC,CASSQVGPRPRLFF
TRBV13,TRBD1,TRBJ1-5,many,TGTGCCAGCAGCTTGTCAGGGGGTAGCAATCAGCCCCAGCATTTT,CASSLSGGSNQPQHF
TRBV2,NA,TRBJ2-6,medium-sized,TGTGCCAGCAGTGAAGCGCGGGGGGCCAACGTCCTGACTTTC,CASSEARGANVLTF
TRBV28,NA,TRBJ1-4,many,TGTGCCAGCAGTTTAACCGAGGGAGAAAAACTGTTTTTT,CASSLTEGEKLFF
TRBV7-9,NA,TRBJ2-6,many,TGTGCCAGCAGCAGGGCGGATGGGGCCAACGTCCTGACTTTC,CASSRADGANVLTF
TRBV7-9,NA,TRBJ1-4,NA,TGTGCCAGCAGCTTACTACAGGGATTTGAAAAACTGTTTTTT,CASSLLQGFEKLFF
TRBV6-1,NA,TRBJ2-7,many,TGTGCCAGCAGGGAACAGCACTTATCACCCTACGAGCAGTACTTC,CASREQHLSPYEQYF
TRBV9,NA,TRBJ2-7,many,TGTGCCAGCAGTCTCAGGGGATATCGGGACGAGCAGTACTTC,CASSLRGYRDEQYF
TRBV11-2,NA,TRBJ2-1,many,TGTGCCAGCAGCCCCTGGGCGGGGTACAATGAGCAGTTCTTC,CASSPWAGYNEQFF
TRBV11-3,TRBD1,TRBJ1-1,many,TGTGCCAGCAGCACAAGCCCGGGACAGGGATGGAACACTGAAGCTTTCTTT,CASSTSPGQGWNTEAFF
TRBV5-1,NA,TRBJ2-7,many,TGCGCCAGCAGCTACCGGACCAACGGGATCTACGAGCAGTACTTC,CASSYRTNGIYEQYF
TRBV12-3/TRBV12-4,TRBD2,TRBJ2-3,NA,TGTGCCAGCAGTTCGAGCGGGGGCCGCCCTAGAGGGGCAGATACGCAGTATTTT,CASSSSGGRPRGADTQYF
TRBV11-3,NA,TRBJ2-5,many,TGTGCCAGCAGCTTAGGACAGGGACTGGGTGAGACCCAGTACTTC,CASSLGQGLGETQYF
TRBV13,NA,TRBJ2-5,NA,TGTGCCAGCAGCTTACGGGGACGAGAGACCCAGTACTTC,CASSLRGRETQYF
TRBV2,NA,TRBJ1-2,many,TGTGCCAGCAACGGGGACAAACTTCTTGGGGATGGCTACACCTTC,CASNGDKLLGDGYTF
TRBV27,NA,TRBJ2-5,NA,TGTGCCAGCAGTTTAGGGGGGTACCACCAAGAGACCCAGTACTTC,CASSLGGYHQETQYF
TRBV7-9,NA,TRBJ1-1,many,TGTGCCAGCAGCTTACCTGGCAGGGCTAACACTGAAGCTTTCTTT,CASSLPGRANTEAFF
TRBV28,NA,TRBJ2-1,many,TGTGCCAGCAGCGTGGGGTTATCCTACAATGAGCAGTTCTTC,CASSVGLSYNEQFF
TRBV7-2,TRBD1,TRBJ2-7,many,TGTACCAGCAGCCTAGTGGGGACAGGCGAGCAGTACTTC,CTSSLVGTGEQYF
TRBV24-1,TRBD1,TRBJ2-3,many,TGTGCCACCAGTGATTCCGACAGGGGCAGTGGAGATACGCAGTATTTT,CATSDSDRGSGDTQYF
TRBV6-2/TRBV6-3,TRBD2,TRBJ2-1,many,TGTGCCAGCAGTTACCTAGCGGGAGGTCCCCCCGGTGAGCAGTTCTTC,CASSYLAGGPPGEQFF
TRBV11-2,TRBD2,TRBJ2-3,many,TGTGCCAGCAGTCTGACTAGCGCGCGCACAGATACGCAGTATTTT,CASSLTSARTDTQYF
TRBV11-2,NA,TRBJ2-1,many,TGTGCCAGCAGCCAAGCAATAGCCCCCTACAATGAGCAGTTCTTC,CASSQAIAPYNEQFF
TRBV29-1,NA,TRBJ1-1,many,TGCAGCGTTGAACTCCAGGCTAACCCTGAAGCTTTCTTT,CSVELQANPEAFF
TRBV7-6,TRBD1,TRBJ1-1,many,TGTGCCAGCAGCGCAGGGGGCCTGAACACTGAAGCTTTCTTT,CASSAGGLNTEAFF
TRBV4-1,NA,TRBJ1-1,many,TGCGCCAGCAGCCTGGGCCGGCACCGGGGGAACACTGAAGCTTTCTTT,CASSLGRHRGNTEAFF
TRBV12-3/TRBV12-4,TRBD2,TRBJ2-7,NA,TGTGCCAGCAGTTTACGCCCCCGGACTAGCGGGAGGGACTACGAGCAGTACTTC,CASSLRPRTSGRDYEQYF
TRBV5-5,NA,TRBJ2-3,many,TGTGCCAGCAGCTTGGATACGCAGTATTTT,CASSLDTQYF
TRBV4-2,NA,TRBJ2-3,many,TGTGCCAGCAGCCAAGGGGGCAGCACAGATACGCAGTATTTT,CASSQGGSTDTQYF